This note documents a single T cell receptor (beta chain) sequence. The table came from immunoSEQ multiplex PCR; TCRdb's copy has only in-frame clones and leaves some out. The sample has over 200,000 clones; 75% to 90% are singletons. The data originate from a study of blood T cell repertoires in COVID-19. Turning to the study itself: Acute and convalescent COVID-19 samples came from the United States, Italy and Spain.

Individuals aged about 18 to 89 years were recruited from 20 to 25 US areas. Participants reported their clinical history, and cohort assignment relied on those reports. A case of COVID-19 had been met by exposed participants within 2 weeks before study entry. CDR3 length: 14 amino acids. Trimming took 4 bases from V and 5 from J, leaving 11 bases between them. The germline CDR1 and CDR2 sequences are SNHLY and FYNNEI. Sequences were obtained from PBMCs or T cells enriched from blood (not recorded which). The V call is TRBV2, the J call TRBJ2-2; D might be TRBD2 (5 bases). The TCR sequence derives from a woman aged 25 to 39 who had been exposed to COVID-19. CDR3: CASSGETSTGELFF. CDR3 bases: TGTGCCAGCAGTGGAGAAACTAGTACCGGGGAGCTGTTTTTT.